The 20 T cell receptor beta chains below all came from one sample that was sequenced in a study of shared clonotypes between healthy human individuals. Here immunoSEQ multiplex PCR was the method, and the copy in TCRdb shows in-frame clones only, minus some. Of some 2,500,000 clones detected, 93% appear once; the ten largest clones hold around 0.37%. The sample taken for sequencing was naive CD4+ T cells from PBMCs. Subset denoted: CD45RA+ positively selected. The source of these receptors is a man in his late teens or twenties in good health. Some clones in this sample may be carry-over from other donors' samples.

The rearrangement joins TRBV7-8 to TRBJ2-7; 8 positions match TRBD1. Germline CDR1 SGHVS, CDR2 FQNEAQ. The V and J ends lost 5 bases and 5 bases, in that order; junction bases with no gene match: 5. There are 13 residues in the CDR3. In DNA form, the CDR3 reads TGTGCCAGCAGCCGGACAGGGCCCAACGAGCAGTACTTC. It yields the protein CASSRTGPNEQYF.

The V gene is TRBV5-1, the J gene TRBJ2-5, with D perhaps TRBD2 (6 bases). The CDR3 loop spans 14 amino acids. The germline V and J ends were trimmed by 6 bases and 1 base, with 13 bases remaining between them. Per the germline V gene, CDR1 is SGHRS and CDR2 is YFSETQ. CDR3 region: CASKGGLPQETQYF. The DNA for the CDR3 is TGCGCCAGCAAGGGAGGACTTCCCCAAGAGACCCAGTACTTC. Supplemented by reference TRBV5-1 and TRBJ2-5, the full variable domain reads KAGVTQTPRYLIKTRGQQVTLSCSPISGHRSVSWYQQTPGQGLQFLFEYFSETQRNKGNFPGRFSGRQFSNSRSEMNVSTLELGDSALYLCASKGGLPQETQYFGPGTRLLVL.

The chain links TRBV28 to TRBJ1-2; 7 nucleotides line up with TRBD1. The junction had 6 bases not matched to a gene; V was cut back by 1 base and J by 7 bases. Per the germline V gene, CDR1 is MDHEN and CDR2 is SYDVKM. The CDR3 has 14 amino acids. The CDR3 sequence: CASSLFSRGIGYTF. The CDR3 DNA sequence: TGTGCCAGCAGTTTATTCTCCAGGGGGATTGGCTACACCTTC.

CDR3 amino acids: CASSVDGVYEQYF. CDR3 sequence (DNA): TGTGCCAGCAGCGTGGACGGTGTCTACGAGCAGTACTTC. The V call is TRBV5-4, the J call TRBJ2-7; D ambiguous. The germline gives CDR1 SGHNT, CDR2 YYREEE (reference sequence). The CDR3 contains 13 residues. Between the trimmed V and J ends, which lost 4 bases and 3 bases, there was a span of 11 bases.

The chain joins TRBV5-8 to TRBJ2-1, with 11 bases matching TRBD2. CDR1 and CDR2 from the germline V gene are SGHTS and YDEGEE. This CDR3 spans 17 amino acids. The junction had 11 bases not matched to a gene; V was cut back by 1 base and J by 8 bases. CDR3 protein: CASSLMLVTSGSHEQFF. The DNA for the CDR3 is TGTGCCAGCAGCTTGATGTTAGTAACTAGCGGGAGCCATGAGCAGTTCTTC.

The chain combines TRBV7-8 with TRBJ2-2; D might be TRBD2 (6 bases). The CDR3 sequence is 17 residues long. Trimming took 3 bases from V and 1 from J, leaving 15 bases between them. CDR1 and CDR2 from the germline V gene are SGHVS and FQNEAQ. CDR3 protein: CASSLNGGTLNTGELFF. For the CDR3, the DNA is TGTGCCAGCAGCTTGAACGGCGGGACTTTGAACACCGGGGAGCTGTTTTTT.

Written as DNA, the CDR3 is TGTGCCAGCAGCTACCCCGCGGGTAGCGGGAGTTTTGCGGAGACCCAGTACTTC. It yields the protein CASSYPAGSGSFAETQYF. This rearrangement joins TRBV7-9 to TRBJ2-5; 9 bases are a match to TRBD2. V lost 4 bases to trimming and J lost 5 bases; unmatched junction nucleotides: 17. The length of the CDR3 is 18 residues. CDR1 SEHNR and CDR2 FQNEAQ come from the germline V gene (reference sequence).

The chain joins TRBV6-6 to TRBJ2-7, with 8 bases aligning to TRBD1. Germline CDR1 is MNHNY and CDR2 is SVGAGI (reference sequence). The V segment lost 3 bases and the J segment 5 bases; nucleotides outside the gene matches: 6. This CDR3 is 14 amino acids long. The CDR3 loop is CASSYGTGFHEQYF. CDR3 sequence (DNA): TGTGCCAGCAGTTATGGGACAGGCTTCCACGAGCAGTACTTC.

The CDR3 sequence is CASSYSSLGNEKLFF. CDR3 DNA sequence: TGTGCCAGCAGTTACTCGTCTCTTGGAAACGAAAAACTGTTTTTT. The V call is TRBV6-5, the J call TRBJ1-4; D remains ambiguous. V shed 0 bases and J shed 8 bases, with 13 bases lying between them. Germline V CDR1 and CDR2: MNHEY, SVGAGI. This CDR3 is built from 15 residues.

This chain links TRBV6-6 with TRBJ2-1, with 7 bases aligning to TRBD2. Germline CDR1 MNHNY, CDR2 SVGAGI (reference sequence). V lost 6 bases and J lost 0; bases outside the gene matches: 2. This CDR3 region has 14 residues. CDR3 sequence (DNA): TGTGCCAGCAGACTAGCGTTCTCCTACAATGAGCAGTTCTTC. Amino acid sequence: CASRLAFSYNEQFF.

This clone has more than one count but fewer than ten. V gene TRBV7-9 combines with J gene TRBJ1-1, with 7 bases lining up with TRBD1. This CDR3 has 12 residues. Unmatched junction bases numbered 7, after V lost 4 bases and J lost 11 bases. CDR1 is SEHNR and CDR2 is FQNEAQ in the germline V gene (reference sequence). CDR3 region: CASSYDRDVAFF. CDR3 sequence (DNA): TGTGCCAGCAGCTACGACAGGGACGTTGCTTTCTTT.

On this clone itself: Other DNA sequences in the sample encode the same CDR3. This chain uses TRBV9 with TRBJ2-1, with 9 bases lining up with TRBD1. The germline CDR1 and CDR2 sequences are SGDLS and YYNGEE. Germline trimming cut 4 bases from V and 3 bases from J; bases unmatched to any gene: 2. This CDR3 spans 14 amino acids. CDR3 sequence reads: CASSPGQGYNEQFF. Written as DNA, the CDR3 is TGTGCCAGCAGCCCGGGACAGGGCTACAATGAGCAGTTCTTC.

V gene TRBV15 combines with J gene TRBJ2-5; D might be TRBD1 or TRBD2, each matching 5 bases. The CDR3 has 15 residues. The V end lost 1 base, the J end lost 2 bases, and 11 bases lay between the germline ends. Germline V lookup: CDR1 LNHNV, CDR2 YYDKDF (reference sequence). Here the CDR3 reads CATSRAAGAQETQYF. For the CDR3, the DNA is TGTGCCACCAGCAGAGCAGCCGGGGCTCAAGAGACCCAGTACTTC.

The chain combines TRBV27 with TRBJ1-2; TRBD1 aligns across 11 bases. The germline V gene encodes CDR1 MNHEY and CDR2 SMNVEV (reference sequence). The J segment lost 4 bases and the V segment lost 5 bases, leaving 6 bases of the junction unmatched. The CDR3 sequence is 15 residues long. CDR3 DNA sequence: TGTGCCAGCAGTCTCAGGGGGACAGGGGGCTATGGCTACACCTTC. Translated: CASSLRGTGGYGYTF.

This chain uses TRBV5-5 with TRBJ2-2, with D possibly being TRBD2 (6 bases). V gave up 4 bases and J gave up 6 bases, with 16 bases separating them. The CDR3 has 15 residues. CDR1 SGHKS and CDR2 YYEKEE come from the germline V gene (reference sequence). CDR3 sequence: CASSVLGGTAGELFF. The CDR3 DNA is TGTGCCAGCAGCGTGCTGGGGGGAACCGCCGGGGAGCTGTTTTTT.

CDR3 amino acids: CASRPTHSGSGSYEQYF. Here the CDR3 DNA reads TGTGCCAGCAGGCCAACCCATAGCGGGAGTGGTAGTTACGAGCAGTACTTC. This rearrangement joins TRBV27 to TRBJ2-7, with 9 bases lining up with TRBD2. The germline V gene has CDR1 MNHEY and CDR2 SMNVEV (reference sequence). J gave up 4 bases and V 6 bases, and 16 bases lay outside the gene matches. This CDR3 has 17 amino acids.

This chain links TRBV4-1 with TRBJ2-1, with 8 bases fitting TRBD2. V was pared by 1 base and J by 1 base, with 6 bases of the junction left unmatched. CDR1 is MGHRA and CDR2 is YSYEKL in the germline V gene. There are 17 residues in the CDR3. DNA for the CDR3: TGCGCCAGCAGCCAAGTACTAGCGGTGGGTTCCTACAATGAGCAGTTCTTC. This translates into CASSQVLAVGSYNEQFF.

This chain connects TRBV6-6 to TRBJ1-1; possible D gene TRBD1, 6 bases. V was trimmed by 6 bases and J by 4 bases, leaving 18 bases between them. CDR1 and CDR2 (germline): MNHNY, SVGAGI (reference sequence). This CDR3 has 15 residues. CDR3 residues: CASSTEGGDGTEAFF. The CDR3 nucleotides read TGTGCCAGCAGCACCGAGGGGGGCGACGGCACTGAAGCTTTCTTT.

The chain joins TRBV7-9 to TRBJ1-1; D call uncertain. Trimming removed 2 bases at V and 0 bases at J, with 7 bases between. Per germline, CDR1 SEHNR and CDR2 FQNEAQ (reference sequence). The CDR3 sequence is 14 residues long. The CDR3 here is CASSLNQVNTEAFF. In DNA, the CDR3 is TGTGCCAGCAGCTTAAACCAGGTGAACACTGAAGCTTTCTTT.

V is TRBV6-6 and J is TRBJ1-1; D remains ambiguous. Germline CDR1 reads MNHNY; CDR2 reads SVGAGI (reference sequence). This CDR3 spans 12 amino acids. The V gene lost 2 bases and the J gene lost 10 bases, with 11 bases spanning the gap. The chain's CDR3 is CASSYPQSGAFF. CDR3 DNA sequence: TGTGCCAGCAGTTACCCACAGTCGGGAGCTTTCTTT.